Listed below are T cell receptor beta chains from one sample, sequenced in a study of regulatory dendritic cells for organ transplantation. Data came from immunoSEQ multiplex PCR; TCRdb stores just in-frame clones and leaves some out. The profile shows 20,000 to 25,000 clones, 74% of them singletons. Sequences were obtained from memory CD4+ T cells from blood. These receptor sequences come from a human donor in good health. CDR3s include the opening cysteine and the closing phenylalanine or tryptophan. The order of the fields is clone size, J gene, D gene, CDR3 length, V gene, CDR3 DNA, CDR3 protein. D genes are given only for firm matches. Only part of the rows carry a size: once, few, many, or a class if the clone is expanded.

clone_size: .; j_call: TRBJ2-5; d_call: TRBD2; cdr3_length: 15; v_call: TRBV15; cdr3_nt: TGTGCCACCAGCAGAGATCTAGCGGGGCAAGAGACCCAGTACTTC; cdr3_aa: CATSRDLAGQETQYF
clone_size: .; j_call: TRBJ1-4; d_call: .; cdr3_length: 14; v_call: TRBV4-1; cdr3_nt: TGCGCCAGCAGCCAAACAGGGCTTAATGAAAAACTGTTTTTT; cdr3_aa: CASSQTGLNEKLFF
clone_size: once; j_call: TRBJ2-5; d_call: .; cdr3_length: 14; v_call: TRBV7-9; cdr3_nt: TGTGCCAGCAGCTTATTCGGGGGAGGAGAGACCCAGTACTTC; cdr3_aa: CASSLFGGGETQYF
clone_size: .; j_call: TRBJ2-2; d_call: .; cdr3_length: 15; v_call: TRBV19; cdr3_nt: TGTGCCAGTAGTCCCCCGAGTCTATACACCGGGGAGCTGTTTTTT; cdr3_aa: CASSPPSLYTGELFF
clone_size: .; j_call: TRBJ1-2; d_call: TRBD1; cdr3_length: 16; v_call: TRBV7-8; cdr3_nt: TGTGCCAGCAGCTTAGCGACCGGGACAGGGGGCTATGGCTACACCTTC; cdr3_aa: CASSLATGTGGYGYTF
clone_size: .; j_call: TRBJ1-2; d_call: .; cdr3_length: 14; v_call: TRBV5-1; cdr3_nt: TGCGCCAGCAGCTTGTCCGTCCGTAACTATGGCTACACCTTC; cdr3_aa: CASSLSVRNYGYTF
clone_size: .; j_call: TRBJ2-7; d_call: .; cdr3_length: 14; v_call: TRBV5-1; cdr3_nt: TGCGCCAGCAGCTTGGCCAGGGGGGATGGCGAGCAGTACTTC; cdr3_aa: CASSLARGDGEQYF
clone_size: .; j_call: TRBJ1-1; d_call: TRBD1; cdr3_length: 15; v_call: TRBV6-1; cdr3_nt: TGTGCCAGCAGTGAAAGGGACAGGGGAGGAACTGAAGCTTTCTTT; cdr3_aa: CASSERDRGGTEAFF
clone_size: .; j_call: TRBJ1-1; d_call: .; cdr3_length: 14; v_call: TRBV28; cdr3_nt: TGTGCCAGCAGGTCAGGGGTTTTGAACACTGAAGCTTTCTTT; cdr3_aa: CASRSGVLNTEAFF
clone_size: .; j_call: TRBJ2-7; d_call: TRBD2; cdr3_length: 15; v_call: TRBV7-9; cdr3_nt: TGTGCCAGCAGCTTAGGAGCGGGGACGGACTACGAGCAGTACTTC; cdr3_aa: CASSLGAGTDYEQYF
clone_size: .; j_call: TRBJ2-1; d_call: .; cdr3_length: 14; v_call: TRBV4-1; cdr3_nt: TGCGCCAGCAGCCAAGATGCACTTACCAATGAGCAGTTCTTC; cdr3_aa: CASSQDALTNEQFF
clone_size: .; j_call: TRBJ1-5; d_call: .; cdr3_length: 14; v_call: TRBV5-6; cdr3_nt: TGTGCCAGCAGCTTTACAGGAGGGAATCAGCCCCAGCATTTT; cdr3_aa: CASSFTGGNQPQHF
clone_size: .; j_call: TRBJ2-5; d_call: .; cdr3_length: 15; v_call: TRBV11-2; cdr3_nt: TGTGCCAGCAGCCAGATTAACACAGAACAAGAGACCCAGTACTTC; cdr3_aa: CASSQINTEQETQYF
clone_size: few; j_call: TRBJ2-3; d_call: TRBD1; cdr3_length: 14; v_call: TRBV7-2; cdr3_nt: TGTGCCAGCAGCGGACAGGGGGCAGGAGATACGCAGTATTTT; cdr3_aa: CASSGQGAGDTQYF
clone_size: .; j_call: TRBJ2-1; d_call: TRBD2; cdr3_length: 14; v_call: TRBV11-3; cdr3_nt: TGTGCCAGCAGCCCCGGGACTAGCGGGGGAAAGCAGTTCTTC; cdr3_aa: CASSPGTSGGKQFF
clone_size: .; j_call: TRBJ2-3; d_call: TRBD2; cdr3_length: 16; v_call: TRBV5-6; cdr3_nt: TGTGCCAGCAGCGACATGTCGGGGGGGCGGTCAGATACGCAGTATTTT; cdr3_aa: CASSDMSGGRSDTQYF
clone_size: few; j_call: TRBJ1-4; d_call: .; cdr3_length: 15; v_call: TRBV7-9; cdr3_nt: TGTGCCAGCAGCGGACAGAGGGGAACTAATGAAAAACTGTTTTTT; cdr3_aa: CASSGQRGTNEKLFF
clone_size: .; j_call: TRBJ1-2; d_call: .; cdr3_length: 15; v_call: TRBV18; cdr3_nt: TGTGCCAGCTCACGAGAGTTTACGGAGAACTATGGCTACACCTTC; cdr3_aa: CASSREFTENYGYTF
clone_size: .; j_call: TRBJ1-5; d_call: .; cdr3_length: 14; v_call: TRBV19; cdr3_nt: TGTGCCAGTAGTTACGGGGGGTCCAATCAGCCCCAGCATTTT; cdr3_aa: CASSYGGSNQPQHF
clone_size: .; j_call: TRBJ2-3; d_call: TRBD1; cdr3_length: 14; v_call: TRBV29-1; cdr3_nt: TGCAGCGTTTCGGACAGGGATAGCACAGATACGCAGTATTTT; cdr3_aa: CSVSDRDSTDTQYF
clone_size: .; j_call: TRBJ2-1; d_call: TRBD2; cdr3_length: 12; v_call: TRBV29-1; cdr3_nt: TGCAGCGTTGTTCCGGGACTAGCTGACCCGTTCTTC; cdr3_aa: CSVVPGLADPFF
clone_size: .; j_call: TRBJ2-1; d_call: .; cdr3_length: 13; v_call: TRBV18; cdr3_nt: TGTGCCAGCTCACCGCTAGGGGGCAATGAGCAGTTCTTC; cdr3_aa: CASSPLGGNEQFF
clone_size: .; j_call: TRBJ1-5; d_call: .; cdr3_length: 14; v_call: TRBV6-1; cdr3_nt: TGTGCCAGCAGTGTGGGAGGGGAGAAACAGCCCCAGCATTTT; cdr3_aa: CASSVGGEKQPQHF